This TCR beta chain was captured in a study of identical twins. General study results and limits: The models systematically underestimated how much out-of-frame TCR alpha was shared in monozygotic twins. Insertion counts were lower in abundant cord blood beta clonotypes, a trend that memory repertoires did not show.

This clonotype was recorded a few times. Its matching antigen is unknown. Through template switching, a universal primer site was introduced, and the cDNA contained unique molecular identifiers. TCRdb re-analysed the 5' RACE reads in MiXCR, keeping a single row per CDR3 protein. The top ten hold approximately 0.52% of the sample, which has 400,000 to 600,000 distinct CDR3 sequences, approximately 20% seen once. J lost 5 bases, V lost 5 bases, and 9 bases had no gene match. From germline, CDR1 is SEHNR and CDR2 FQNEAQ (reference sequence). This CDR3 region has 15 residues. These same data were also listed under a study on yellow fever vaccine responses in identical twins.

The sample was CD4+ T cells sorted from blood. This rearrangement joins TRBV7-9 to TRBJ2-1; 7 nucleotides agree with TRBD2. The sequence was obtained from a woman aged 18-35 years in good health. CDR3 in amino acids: CASSPLSGANNEQFF. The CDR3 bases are TGTGCCAGCAGCCCCCTGAGCGGGGCGAACAATGAGCAGTTCTTC.